The 28 T cell receptor beta chains below come from one sample, sequenced in a study of CD8 T cells in Susac syndrome. RNA totalling roughly 0.5 to 1 ug underwent reverse transcription with random hexamers. In TCRdb, the immunoSEQ multiplex PCR reads were re-called with MiXCR into one record per CDR3 protein. The sample lists 330,000 or so distinct CDR3 sequences, roughly 85% occurring once. Sequenced sample: CD8+ T cells from PBMCs. All receptors derive from a human donor with multiple sclerosis.

The CDR3 sequence is CASSHEAGPNTEAFF. The CDR3, as DNA: TGCGCCAGCAGCCATGAGGCAGGCCCAAACACTGAAGCTTTCTTT. V usage is TRBV4-1 and J usage is TRBJ1-1; D is uncertain. Between the trimmed V and J ends, which lost 3 bases and 2 bases, there was a span of 13 bases. The CDR3 contains 15 residues. Germline values: CDR1 MGHRA, CDR2 YSYEKL.

The V gene is TRBV7-9, the J gene TRBJ2-7; D ambiguous. Germline V gene data show CDR1 as SEHNR and CDR2 as FQNEAQ (reference sequence). CDR3 size: 12 residues. Trimming took off 7 bases at V and 2 bases at J, with 9 bases between the two ends. The CDR3 protein is CASTLETYEQYF. The CDR3 region has the DNA TGTGCCAGCACCCTTGAGACCTACGAGCAGTACTTC.

The DNA for the CDR3 is TGTGCCAGCAGCCAAGGCTCACGGCGATATGGCTACACCTTC. Encoded protein: CASSQGSRRYGYTF. The chain recombines TRBV3-1 with TRBJ1-2; D is uncertain. CDR1 and CDR2 (germline): LGHDT, YNNKEL (reference sequence). The V end was cut by 1 base, the J end by 5 bases, with 11 bases between. The CDR3 spans 14 residues. Drawing the rest from reference TRBV3-1 and TRBJ1-2, the complete variable domain is DTAVSQTPKYLVTQMGNDKSIKCEQNLGHDTMYWYKQDSKKFLKIMFSYNNKELIINETVPNRFSPKSPDKAHLNLHINSLELGDSAVYFCASSQGSRRYGYTFGSGTRLTVV.

The chain couples TRBV19 to TRBJ2-5, with D possibly being TRBD1 or TRBD2 (6 bases each). CDR3 length: 14 amino acids. The V gene's germline CDR1 is LNHDA and CDR2 SQIVND (reference sequence). Between the trimmed V and J ends, which lost 6 bases and 1 base, there was a span of 12 bases. CDR3 DNA sequence: TGTGCCAGTAGCCCCCGGGGGCTCCAAGAGACCCAGTACTTC. The encoded protein is CASSPRGLQETQYF.

V is TRBV28 and J is TRBJ2-1; maybe TRBD2 (5 bases). From germline, CDR1 is MDHEN and CDR2 SYDVKM. This CDR3 contains 15 residues. Trimming left V 6 bases short and J 6 bases short, with 18 bases between. CDR3: CASSPIGGSGNEQFF. CDR3 bases: TGTGCCAGCAGCCCGATAGGCGGGTCCGGCAATGAGCAGTTCTTC.

The chain is built from TRBV2 and TRBJ1-5; 11 nucleotides match TRBD1. Germline loops: CDR1 SNHLY, CDR2 FYNNEI. The ends lost 6 bases at V and 4 bases at J; junction bases unmatched: 2. CDR3 length: 14 residues. The CDR3 DNA follows: TGTGCCAGCAGGGACAGGGGGCAGAATCAGCCCCAGCATTTT. Protein: CASRDRGQNQPQHF. Full variable domain (remainder filled in from reference TRBV2 and TRBJ1-5): EPEVTQTPSHQVTQMGQEVILRCVPISNHLYFYWYRQILGQKVEFLVSFYNNEISEKSEIFDDQFSVERPDGSNFTLKIRSTKLEDSAMYFCASRDRGQNQPQHFGDGTRLSIL.

V is TRBV5-6 and J is TRBJ1-2, with TRBD1 identical over 8 bases. The CDR3 is made up of 18 amino acids. Trimming removed 1 base from V and 0 bases from J; junction bases left unmatched: 11. The germline V gene has CDR1 SGHDT and CDR2 YYEEEE. The CDR3 spells CASSLQQGARTTNYGYTF. CDR3 nucleotide sequence: TGTGCCAGCAGCTTGCAGCAGGGGGCGCGTACCACTAACTATGGCTACACCTTC.

CDR3 coding DNA: TGTGCCAGCAGCTTAGGGGGCAGGGCGGATGGCTACACCTTC. It yields the protein CASSLGGRADGYTF. The V call is TRBV7-9, the J call TRBJ1-2; weak D call: TRBD1 (5 bases). The CDR3 is 14 amino acids. Trimming removed 1 base at V and 6 bases at J, with 12 bases between. Germline CDR1 is SEHNR and CDR2 is FQNEAQ (reference sequence). Complete variable domain (other parts from reference TRBV7-9 and TRBJ1-2): DTGVSQNPRHKITKRGQNVTFRCDPISEHNRLYWYRQTLGQGPEFLTYFQNEAQLEKSRLLSDRFSAERPKGSFSTLEIQRTEQGDSAMYLCASSLGGRADGYTFGSGTRLTVV.

V usage is TRBV7-2 and J usage is TRBJ2-7; tentatively, D is TRBD1 or TRBD2 (5 bases each). The germline CDR1 and CDR2 sequences are SGHTA and FQGNSA. The CDR3 extends over 18 amino acids. Trimming took off 2 bases at V and 3 bases at J, with 23 bases between the two ends. The CDR3 DNA is TGTGCCAGCAGCTTAAAGGGGAGACAGAGCCTTATTGACTACGAGCAGTACTTC. Its protein product is CASSLKGRQSLIDYEQYF. Full variable domain (rest looked up from reference TRBV7-2 and TRBJ2-7): GAGVSQSPSNKVTEKGKDVELRCDPISGHTALYWYRQSLGQGLEFLIYFQGNSAPDKSGLPSDRFSAERTGGSVSTLTIQRTQQEDSAVYLCASSLKGRQSLIDYEQYFGPGTRLTVT.

The chain links TRBV12-3 or TRBV12-4 to TRBJ2-1; maybe TRBD2 (5 bases). V lost 0 bases, J lost 8 bases, and 14 bases lay in between. This CDR3 is built from 15 residues. DNA for the CDR3: TGTGCCAGCAGTTTAGCCCCAACTAGTATCGATGAGCAGTTCTTC. It encodes CASSLAPTSIDEQFF.

This clonotype was found a few times. The chain uses TRBV19 and TRBJ1-2, with D maybe TRBD1 (6 bases). Germline V gene lookup returns CDR1 LNHDA and CDR2 SQIVND (reference sequence). The CDR3 loop spans 14 amino acids. The V end was cut by 10 bases, the J end by 2 bases, with 17 bases between. CDR3 in DNA: TGTGCCACCACCATCGGGGGGCCCAACTATGGCTACACCTTC. It translates to CATTIGGPNYGYTF.

This clonotype was seen a handful of times. The V call is TRBV6-1, the J call TRBJ1-2; TRBD1 is a possible D gene (6 bases). The V and J ends lost 6 bases and 2 bases respectively, with 19 bases between them. This CDR3 is built from 16 residues. Germline assignment: CDR1 MNHNS and CDR2 SASEGT. CDR3: CASSLDHPTGNYGYTF. Here the CDR3 DNA reads TGTGCCAGCAGCCTCGACCATCCGACAGGCAACTATGGCTACACCTTC.

V gene TRBV4-3 combines with J gene TRBJ1-1; no clear D gene. The CDR3 consists of 15 residues. CDR1 and CDR2 from the germline V gene are LGHNA and YSLEER. V was pared by 2 bases and J by 6 bases, with 16 bases between. In DNA form, the CDR3 reads TGCGCCAGCAGCCAACTACGGGTCCGCGTCGCTGAAGCTTTCTTT. Protein product: CASSQLRVRVAEAFF.

This clonotype appeared a few times. The V gene is TRBV7-3, the J gene TRBJ2-2, with D uncertain. V lost 3 bases to trimming and J lost 1 base, with 6 bases between them. In germline, CDR1 is SGHTA, CDR2 FQGTGA. The CDR3 extends over 14 amino acids. The chain's CDR3 is CASSFRVNTGELFF. In DNA, the CDR3 is TGTGCCAGCAGCTTTCGGGTGAACACCGGGGAGCTGTTTTTT.

The gene calls are TRBV12-5 and TRBJ2-1; 9 bases are shared with TRBD2. This CDR3 comprises 16 residues. Germline V gene sequence: CDR1 LGHNT, CDR2 FRNRAP. The junction had 11 bases not matched to a gene; V was cut back by 2 bases and J by 9 bases. CDR3: CASGLLAGDPGGEQFF. In DNA form, the CDR3 reads TGTGCTAGTGGTTTGTTAGCGGGAGACCCCGGCGGTGAGCAGTTCTTC.

The CDR3: CSGEGEVREQYF. The CDR3 region has the DNA TGCAGCGGAGAAGGTGAGGTTCGCGAGCAGTACTTC. V gene TRBV29-1 combines with J gene TRBJ2-7; D is undetermined. Trimming pared 7 bases from V and 6 bases from J, leaving 16 bases between. The CDR3 runs to 12 residues. Germline V gene sequence: CDR1 SQVTM, CDR2 ANQGSEA.

The genes are TRBV27 and TRBJ2-1; 9 bases match TRBD2. CDR3 length: 15 amino acids. V gave up 4 bases and J gave up 3 bases; unmatched junction bases: 4. CDR1 is MNHEY, CDR2 SMNVEV, per germline (reference sequence). CDR3 loop: CASSSDSGSYNEQFF. CDR3 nucleotides: TGTGCCAGCAGTTCCGATAGCGGGAGCTACAATGAGCAGTTCTTC.

In its sample, this clonotype was seen once. This sequence joins TRBV6-5 and TRBJ2-7; the D gene is possibly TRBD2 (5 bases). Germline CDR1 MNHEY, CDR2 SVGAGI. The CDR3 runs to 16 residues. Trimming removed 2 bases from V and 4 bases from J, with 18 bases in between. In nucleotides, the CDR3 is TGTGCCAGCAGTTACCCCCTGTTCCGGGGTGGGTACGAGCAGTACTTC. This sequence encodes CASSYPLFRGGYEQYF.

The chain uses TRBV19 and TRBJ1-2; tentative D call: TRBD1 (6 bases). Trimming left V 6 bases short and J 4 bases short, with 18 bases between. Per germline, CDR1 LNHDA and CDR2 SQIVND (reference sequence). The CDR3 loop spans 15 amino acids. The CDR3: CASRGSRGNFYGYTF. CDR3 in DNA: TGTGCCAGTAGGGGGTCCAGGGGCAATTTCTATGGCTACACCTTC.

The rearrangement uses TRBV20-1 and TRBJ2-5; TRBD1 agrees at 8 bases. The germline CDR1 and CDR2 sequences are DFQATT and SNEGSKA (reference sequence). The length of the CDR3 is 14 residues. V lost 4 bases, J lost 2 bases, and 6 bases stayed unmatched. CDR3 sequence reads: CSANRQGRQETQYF. CDR3 sequence (DNA): TGCAGTGCTAATCGACAGGGGAGACAAGAGACCCAGTACTTC.

CDR3 nucleotide sequence: TGTGCCAGCAGTGATTGGCGGCTCGGGGCCTACGAGCAGTACTTC. Its translation: CASSDWRLGAYEQYF. The chain recombines TRBV2 with TRBJ2-7; tentatively, D is TRBD2 (5 bases). V was clipped by 3 bases and J by 2 bases, with 14 bases between them. The CDR3 loop spans 15 amino acids. Germline CDR1 is SNHLY and CDR2 is FYNNEI.

The chain carries TRBV28 and TRBJ1-3, with D unresolved. In germline, CDR1 is MDHEN, CDR2 SYDVKM. Deletions cut 1 base from V and 3 bases from J, with 4 bases between. The CDR3 spans 13 residues. CDR3 in amino acids: CASSLLGGNTIYF. CDR3 DNA: TGTGCCAGCAGTTTATTGGGTGGAAACACCATATATTTT.

This sequence joins TRBV25-1 and TRBJ1-2; 7 bases are shared with TRBD1. CDR3 length equals 15 residues. The trim removed 7 bases at V and 2 bases at J, leaving 10 bases unmatched. Looked up from germline, CDR1 is MGHDK and CDR2 is SYGVNS. CDR3 coding DNA: TGTGCCAGCATGGGTTCTAACAGGGGAAACTATGGCTACACCTTC. Translation gives CASMGSNRGNYGYTF.

The chain carries TRBV7-9 and TRBJ1-4; possible D gene TRBD1, 5 bases. The V end lost 5 bases, the J end lost 0 bases, and 13 bases lay between the germline ends. Germline values: CDR1 SEHNR, CDR2 FQNEAQ (reference sequence). This CDR3 has 16 amino acids. CDR3 in DNA: TGTGCCAGCAGCGCCCGGACATCTGCAACTAATGAAAAACTGTTTTTT. Encoded protein: CASSARTSATNEKLFF.

The chain has TRBV2 and TRBJ1-2; D not resolved. Trimming removed 4 bases at V and 5 bases at J, with 20 bases between. The CDR3 consists of 16 residues. CDR1 is SNHLY, CDR2 FYNNEI, per germline. The CDR3 sequence is CASSVNAPLSRYGYTF. The CDR3 DNA reads as TGTGCCAGCAGTGTAAACGCACCCCTAAGTCGATATGGCTACACCTTC. Supplemented by reference TRBV2 and TRBJ1-2, the full variable domain reads EPEVTQTPSHQVTQMGQEVILRCVPISNHLYFYWYRQILGQKVEFLVSFYNNEISEKSEIFDDQFSVERPDGSNFTLKIRSTKLEDSAMYFCASSVNAPLSRYGYTFGSGTRLTVV.

This clonotype is a singleton in its sample. This chain uses TRBV7-9 with TRBJ2-2, with D possibly TRBD2 on 5 matching bases. This CDR3 has 14 residues. Germline CDR1 and CDR2: SEHNR and FQNEAQ (reference sequence). V dropped 5 bases and J dropped 3 bases, with 10 bases sitting between them. CDR3 nucleotides: TGTGCCAGCAGCCCCAGGACTTACACCGGGGAGCTGTTTTTT. This codes for CASSPRTYTGELFF.

The rearrangement joins TRBV7-9 to TRBJ2-1; 7 bases are a match to TRBD2. CDR3 length equals 16 residues. V lost 1 base and J lost 4; bases outside the gene matches: 7. Germline V gives CDR1 SEHNR, CDR2 FQNEAQ (reference sequence). CDR3 in DNA: TGTGCCAGCAGCTTAGTCGGCCTAGCGGAGTACAATGAGCAGTTCTTC. Translation: CASSLVGLAEYNEQFF.

V gene TRBV4-3 combines with J gene TRBJ2-7, with TRBD2 matching over 11 bases. CDR1 is LGHNA, CDR2 YSLEER, per germline. The CDR3 is 19 residues long. The V segment lost 1 base and the J segment 3 bases; nucleotides outside the gene matches: 14. CDR3 nucleotide sequence: TGCGCCAGCAGCCAAGTACTAGCGGGAGAGGACCTGAGATACTACGAGCAGTACTTC. Amino acid sequence: CASSQVLAGEDLRYYEQYF.